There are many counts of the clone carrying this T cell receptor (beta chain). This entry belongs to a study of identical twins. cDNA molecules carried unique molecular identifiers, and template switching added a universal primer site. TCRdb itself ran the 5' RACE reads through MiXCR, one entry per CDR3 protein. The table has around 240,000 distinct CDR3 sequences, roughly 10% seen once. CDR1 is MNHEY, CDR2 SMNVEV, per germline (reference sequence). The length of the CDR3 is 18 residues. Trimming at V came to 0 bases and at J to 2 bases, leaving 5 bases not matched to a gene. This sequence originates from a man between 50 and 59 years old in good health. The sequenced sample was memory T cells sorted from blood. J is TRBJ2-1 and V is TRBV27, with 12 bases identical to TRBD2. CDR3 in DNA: TGTGCCAGCAGTTTATCTCCTAGCGGGAGGGCCCCCTACAATGAGCAGTTCTTC. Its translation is CASSLSPSGRAPYNEQFF.